This TCR beta chain is drawn from a study of cytomegalovirus exposure and HLA in healthy donors. Overall study context: Earlier sequencing of 150 million to 200 million T cells yielded fewer than 140 million unique TCR beta sequences. General study findings and limits: A later analysis linked a missense DCLRE1C variant to TCR beta V- and J-gene trimming. In vitro experiments confirmed that three CMV-associated chains were specific for CMV antigens. Within the data, a cluster of highly shared sequence variants was likely a sequencing artifact.

The PCR ran on 60 Vbeta and 13 Jbeta primers. The data were produced by immunoSEQ multiplex PCR, yet TCRdb's version contains in-frame clones alone and is incomplete. Seen here are approximately 150,000 clones, over 70% observed once, and the top ten hold 7.4%. The CDR3 is 15 residues long. The V gene's germline CDR1 is LNHDA and CDR2 SQIVND (reference sequence). V lost 7 bases to trimming and J lost 4 bases; unmatched junction nucleotides: 7. This clone has only a few counts. Its antigen is not identified. Sequenced sample: PBMCs. The origin of this receptor is a male donor in good health and CMV-seropositive. The chain is built from TRBV19 and TRBJ1-5, with 10 bases matching TRBD1. The CDR3 protein is CASTQTGGGNQPQHF. The CDR3 region has the DNA TGTGCCAGTACCCAGACAGGGGGCGGGAATCAGCCCCAGCATTTT.